The T cell receptor beta chain described here comes from a study of T cells in women clearing cervical HPV infection. The wider study: Donors had HPV16-related CIN3 or worse; 2 had invasive cancer.

On this clone itself: The read terminates 3 residues ahead of where the CDR3 ends, so the germline J gene completes it.

TCR beta CDR3 amplified by multiplex PCR from approximately 1,200 ng genomic DNA. The protocol was immunoSEQ multiplex PCR, while the TCRdb copy is restricted to in-frame clones and leaves out a portion. Its listing shows around 18,000 clones. The CDR3 runs to 15 residues. The ends were cut back, 3 bases at V and 2 bases at J, with 13 bases in the middle. Per germline, CDR1 PRHDT and CDR2 FYEKMQ (reference sequence). Prevalent HPV16 infections were excluded; only incident single HPV16 infections included. The chain combines TRBV13 with TRBJ2-5; D may be TRBD2 (6 bases). The sample comprised blood buffy coat. The sequence derives from a woman aged 18-70 years with a cervical HPV16 infection that either progressed to CIN3+ or cleared (not recorded which). The CDR3 loop reads CASSFTGGAQETQYF. The CDR3 DNA, read in part, is TGTGCCAGCAGCTTTACCGGAGGGGCGCAAGAGACC. Full variable domain (missing parts from reference TRBV13 and TRBJ2-5): AAGVIQSPRHLIKEKRETATLKCYPIPRHDTVYWYQQGPGQDPQFLISFYEKMQSDKGSIPDRFSAQQFSDYHSELNMSSLELGDSALYFCASSFTGGAQETQYFGPGTRLLVL.